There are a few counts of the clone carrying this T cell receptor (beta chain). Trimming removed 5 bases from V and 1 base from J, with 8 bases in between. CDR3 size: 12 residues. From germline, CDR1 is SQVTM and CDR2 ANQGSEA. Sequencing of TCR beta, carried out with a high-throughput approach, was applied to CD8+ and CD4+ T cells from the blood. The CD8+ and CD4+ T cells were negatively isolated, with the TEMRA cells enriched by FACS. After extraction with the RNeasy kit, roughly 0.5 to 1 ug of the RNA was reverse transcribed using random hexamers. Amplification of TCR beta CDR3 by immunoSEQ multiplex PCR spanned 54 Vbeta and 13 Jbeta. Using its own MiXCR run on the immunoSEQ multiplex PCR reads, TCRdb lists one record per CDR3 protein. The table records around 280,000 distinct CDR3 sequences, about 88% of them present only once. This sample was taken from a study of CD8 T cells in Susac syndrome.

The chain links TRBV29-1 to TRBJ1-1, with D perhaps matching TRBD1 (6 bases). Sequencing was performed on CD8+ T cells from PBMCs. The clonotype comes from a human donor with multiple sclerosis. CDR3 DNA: TGCAGCGTTACAGGGAGGAACACTGAAGCTTTCTTT. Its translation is CSVTGRNTEAFF.